The rows below give T cell receptor beta chains drawn from one sample of a study of blood T cell repertoires in COVID-19. Repertoires were generated with immunoSEQ multiplex PCR, while TCRdb's copy carries only in-frame clones and drops some. This table holds about 340,000 clones, 88% found once. Sequenced material: peripheral blood. Receptors were obtained from a woman aged 70-85 years with COVID-19, enrolled during active disease. Both conserved end residues are part of each CDR3. Fields, in order: J gene, CDR3 length, V gene, D gene, clone size, CDR3 DNA, CDR3 protein. The D gene is left open where the match is weak. Expanded clones get a size class; other rows say once, few or many, or leave the size out.

>TRBJ1-6|15|TRBV5-1|-|-
TGCGCCAGCAGCTTGTCCGGGGCGACAGGTTCACCCCTCCACTTT
CASSLSGATGSPLHF
>TRBJ2-2|14|TRBV5-4|-|-
TGTGCCAGCAGCGTAGGACAGCCTACCGGGGAGCTGTTTTTT
CASSVGQPTGELFF
>TRBJ1-2|14|TRBV20-1|-|once
TGCAGTGCTAGTGGGGGGGGCCCTAACTATGGCTACACCTTC
CSASGGGPNYGYTF
>TRBJ1-4|15|TRBV6-5|TRBD1|few
TGTGCCAGCAGTTACCGGGGACAGGGTTATGAAAAACTGTTTTTT
CASSYRGQGYEKLFF
>TRBJ2-2|18|TRBV7-3|-|-
TGTGCCAGCAGCTTAGATCCGTGGCGCGGGGACGTGACCGGGGAGCTGTTTTTT
CASSLDPWRGDVTGELFF
>TRBJ2-3|15|TRBV27|-|-
TGTGCCAGCAGTTTAGAGGTCTCTAGCACAGATACGCAGTATTTT
CASSLEVSSTDTQYF
>TRBJ2-1|12|TRBV5-4|TRBD2|-
TGTGCCAGCAGCTTGACTAGCGGTGAGCAGTTCTTC
CASSLTSGEQFF
>TRBJ2-4|16|TRBV18|TRBD1|-
TGTGCCAGCTTCCCCAGGGGGCCGCTAGCCAAAAACATTCAGTACTTC
CASFPRGPLAKNIQYF
>TRBJ1-3|15|TRBV3-1/TRBV3-2|-|once
TGTGCCAGCAGCCGGAACAGAAACTCTGGAAACACCATATATTTT
CASSRNRNSGNTIYF
>TRBJ2-5|16|TRBV5-1|TRBD2|-
TGCGCCAGCAGCTTGGCCATCTCGGGGGGACAAGAGACCCAGTACTTC
CASSLAISGGQETQYF
>TRBJ2-3|18|TRBV19|-|once
TGTGCCGTAGGAGGATTCCGGGACTCGTTTTGGACGACAGATACGCAGTATTTT
CAVGGFRDSFWTTDTQYF
>TRBJ2-5|14|TRBV9|-|-
TGTGCCAGCAGCGTAGATTTACTACAAGAGACCCAGTACTTC
CASSVDLLQETQYF
>TRBJ2-7|11|TRBV20-1|-|-
TGCAGTGCAAGGACAGACCTCGAGCAGTACTTC
CSARTDLEQYF
>TRBJ1-3|17|TRBV11-2|TRBD1|-
TGTGCCAGCAGCGATTACAGGGGCCCGCTCTCTGGAAACACCATATATTTT
CASSDYRGPLSGNTIYF
>TRBJ2-3|14|TRBV24-1|TRBD1|-
TGTGCCAGCGCAAGCGGGACAGGGTCAGATACGCAGTATTTT
CASASGTGSDTQYF
>TRBJ1-4|13|TRBV4-3|-|few
TGCGCCAGCAGCCAAGACAGGGGCGAAAAACTGTTTTTT
CASSQDRGEKLFF
>TRBJ1-2|14|TRBV3-1/TRBV3-2|-|-
TGTGCCAGCAGCCAAGTTCAGGGAAAGGGAGGCTACACCTTC
CASSQVQGKGGYTF
>TRBJ2-5|14|TRBV2|TRBD2|-
TGTGCCAGCAGGCTTAGCGGGGGGCGGGAGACCCAGTACTTC
CASRLSGGRETQYF
>TRBJ1-3|12|TRBV5-1|-|-
TGCGCCAGCACTGAGACGGGGAACACCATATATTTT
CASTETGNTIYF
>TRBJ1-6|15|TRBV7-9|TRBD1|-
TGTGCCAGCAGCTTAGCGAGAGGGGGCGATTCACCCCTCCACTTT
CASSLARGGDSPLHF
>TRBJ2-7|15|TRBV18|TRBD2|-
TGTGCCAGCTCACCAGTGGGACTAGCGGGGGGAGAGCAGTACTTC
CASSPVGLAGGEQYF